The 20 T cell receptor beta chains reported below all come from one sample, sequenced in a study of radiation and T cells in renal cell carcinoma. Produced via immunoSEQ multiplex PCR; TCRdb's table is partial and in-frame only. The sample consists of some 130,000 clones, approximately 78% of them appearing once. Time point indicated: blood 2 weeks post-SBRT. Stated treatment: 15 Gy SBRT to primary tumor, nephrectomy 4 weeks later. This specimen was blood, taken from a patient whose treatment included radiotherapy and nephrectomy. These receptors were taken from a woman aged 60-75 years with renal cell carcinoma.

The chain has TRBV7-9 and TRBJ1-4; TRBD1 aligns across 7 bases. Trimming removed 0 bases from V and 3 bases from J; junction bases left unmatched: 1. Germline V CDR1 and CDR2: SEHNR, FQNEAQ (reference sequence). The CDR3 loop spans 15 amino acids. The CDR3 sequence: CASSLAGGANEKLFF. The CDR3 region has the DNA TGTGCCAGCAGCTTAGCAGGGGGCGCTAATGAAAAACTGTTTTTT.

In its sample, this clone was seen once. This chain links TRBV4-1 with TRBJ2-2; D is perhaps TRBD1 or TRBD2 (5 bases each). Trimming stripped 1 base from V and 0 bases from J, with 9 bases between. The germline V gene encodes CDR1 MGHRA and CDR2 YSYEKL. This CDR3 comprises 16 residues. CDR3 in DNA: TGCGCCAGCAGCCAAGGAATGGGGGCGAACACCGGGGAGCTGTTTTTT. This encodes CASSQGMGANTGELFF.

This clone was seen a few times. This sequence joins TRBV5-1 and TRBJ1-2; the match to TRBD1 covers 10 bases. The V and J ends lost 3 bases and 2 bases, in that order; junction bases with no gene match: 1. This CDR3 region has 14 residues. Germline V lookup: CDR1 SGHRS, CDR2 YFSETQ. Here the CDR3 DNA reads TGCGCCAGCAGCTCGGGACAGGGGAACTATGGCTACACCTTC. This codes for CASSSGQGNYGYTF.

The chain links TRBV9 to TRBJ1-2; D is undetermined. Trimming pared 4 bases from V and 8 bases from J, leaving 15 bases between. Germline-derived CDR1 and CDR2 are SGDLS and YYNGEE. This CDR3 comprises 13 residues. This CDR3 reads CASSPSEVGGYTF. The CDR3 DNA reads TGTGCCAGCAGCCCATCCGAGGTGGGGGGCTACACCTTC.

The chain combines TRBV6-1 with TRBJ2-7; D remains ambiguous. Germline V gene data show CDR1 as MNHNS and CDR2 as SASEGT. V gave up 3 bases and J gave up 3 bases, with 9 bases separating them. The CDR3 runs to 13 residues. The CDR3 protein is CASSDGSRYEQYF. DNA of the CDR3: TGTGCCAGCAGTGACGGCAGCCGCTACGAGCAGTACTTC.

The chain links TRBV5-5 to TRBJ1-2; D is possibly TRBD1 (5 bases). V was shortened by 4 bases and J by 13 bases, with 17 bases between the two germline ends. Germline lookup yields CDR1 SGHKS and CDR2 YYEKEE (reference sequence). This CDR3 has 12 residues. The CDR3 loop reads CASSRDGLTGTF. CDR3 bases: TGTGCCAGCAGCCGGGACGGACTAACAGGCACCTTC.

V and J are TRBV18 and TRBJ1-5; D is possibly TRBD1 (6 bases). The CDR3 has 16 amino acids. Germline V gene data show CDR1 as KGHSH and CDR2 as LQKENI. Trimming removed 6 bases from V and 2 bases from J, with 17 bases in between. CDR3 DNA: TGTGCCAGCTCCCGCAATATAGGGGGAGGCAATCAGCCCCAGCATTTT. Translation: CASSRNIGGGNQPQHF.

The V call is TRBV5-1, the J call TRBJ2-7; TRBD1 agrees at 7 bases. The CDR3 runs to 15 residues. CDR1 and CDR2 from the germline V gene are SGHRS and YFSETQ. V shed 2 bases, J shed 3 bases, and the junction held 8 bases outside the gene matches. CDR3 coding DNA: TGCGCCAGCAGCTTAACGACAGGGAGCAGCTACGAGCAGTACTTC. This sequence encodes CASSLTTGSSYEQYF.

This chain joins TRBV28 and TRBJ2-7, with 7 nucleotides matching TRBD1. Trimming removed 5 bases from V and 3 bases from J; junction bases left unmatched: 1. This CDR3 spans 12 amino acids. Per germline, CDR1 MDHEN and CDR2 SYDVKM. For the CDR3, the DNA is TGTGCCAGCAGTCGACAGGGCTACGAGCAGTACTTC. It codes for CASSRQGYEQYF.

Comment on this clone: The identical CDR3 is also encoded by other nucleotide sequences in the sample. The chain uses TRBV5-1 and TRBJ1-3; unclear D gene. CDR1 and CDR2 from the germline V gene are SGHRS and YFSETQ. Trimming pared 0 bases from V and 3 bases from J, leaving 1 base between. This CDR3 has 12 amino acids. The CDR3 loop reads CASSLDGNTIYF. CDR3 DNA: TGCGCCAGCAGCTTGGATGGAAACACCATATATTTT.

This clone turned up a few times. The rearrangement links TRBV30 to TRBJ1-5; D is uncertain. The CDR3 has 13 residues. Between the trimmed V and J ends, which lost 2 bases and 4 bases, there was a span of 9 bases. In germline, CDR1 is GTSNPN, CDR2 SVGIG (reference sequence). Here the CDR3 reads CAWSNELNQPQHF. The CDR3 nucleotides read TGTGCCTGGAGTAACGAGCTGAATCAGCCCCAGCATTTT.

This clone is a singleton in its sample. This specimen includes other DNA sequences encoding the same CDR3. The genes are TRBV4-1 and TRBJ1-5; D is uncertain. Germline-derived CDR1 and CDR2 are MGHRA and YSYEKL. Trimming took 0 bases from V and 4 from J, leaving 7 bases between them. There are 14 residues in the CDR3. The DNA for the CDR3 is TGCGCCAGCAGCCAAGATATAGCGAATCAGCCCCAGCATTTT. Translated, it gives CASSQDIANQPQHF.

The chain has TRBV6-5 and TRBJ2-7, with D tentatively TRBD2 (5 bases). The V end was cut by 0 bases, the J end by 2 bases, with 14 bases between. Germline V gives CDR1 MNHEY, CDR2 SVGAGI. CDR3 length: 16 amino acids. CDR3 coding DNA: TGTGCCAGCAGTTACTCCGCGGGTGGGTCCCCCTACGAGCAGTACTTC. This encodes CASSYSAGGSPYEQYF.

This clone was observed a single time. The J gene is TRBJ2-7, the V gene TRBV19, with TRBD1 matching 10 bases. The CDR3 length is 14 residues. The junction had 4 bases not matched to a gene; V was cut back by 6 bases and J by 2 bases. CDR1 is LNHDA, CDR2 SQIVND, per germline (reference sequence). CDR3 bases: TGTGCCAGTAGCCCGGGACAGGGGACCTACGAGCAGTACTTC. Translated, it gives CASSPGQGTYEQYF.

This clone was seen just once. The rearrangement joins TRBV28 to TRBJ1-1; no definite D call. This CDR3 has 15 amino acids. Germline V gene sequence: CDR1 MDHEN, CDR2 SYDVKM. Trimming stripped 3 bases from V and 3 bases from J, with 14 bases between. The CDR3 coding sequence is TGTGCCAGCAGTTTTCGGACCTTCGGGGACACTGAAGCTTTCTTT. As protein: CASSFRTFGDTEAFF.

The V gene is TRBV5-1, the J gene TRBJ2-7, with TRBD1 matching over 10 bases. J lost 4 bases, V lost 0 bases, and 4 bases had no gene match. This CDR3 spans 15 amino acids. CDR1 and CDR2 (germline): SGHRS, YFSETQ. CDR3 in DNA: TGCGCCAGCAGCTTGGGTGGGACAGGGGATTACGAGCAGTACTTC. This codes for CASSLGGTGDYEQYF.

The CDR3 sequence: CASSPLTDRASSPLHF. The CDR3 DNA reads as TGTGCCAGCAGCCCCCTTACTGACAGGGCGAGTTCACCCCTCCACTTT. The rearrangement links TRBV5-4 to TRBJ1-6, with 7 bases matching TRBD1. Looked up from germline, CDR1 is SGHNT and CDR2 is YYREEE (reference sequence). The CDR3 totals 16 residues. The trim removed 4 bases at V and 9 bases at J, leaving 13 bases unmatched. Drawing the rest from reference TRBV5-4 and TRBJ1-6, the complete variable domain is ETGVTQSPTHLIKTRGQQVTLRCSSQSGHNTVSWYQQALGQGPQFIFQYYREEENGRGNFPPRFSGLQFPNYSSELNVNALELDDSALYLCASSPLTDRASSPLHFGNGTRLTVT.

This chain joins TRBV10-3 and TRBJ1-1; no clear D. The V and J ends lost 4 bases and 4 bases respectively, with 7 bases between them. CDR1 is ENHRY, CDR2 SYGVKD, per germline. The CDR3 consists of 12 residues. CDR3 DNA: TGTGCCATCAGTGGTGGCAGCACTGAAGCTTTCTTT. Protein: CAISGGSTEAFF.

V is TRBV4-1 and J is TRBJ1-1; 7 bases map to TRBD1. J gave up 4 bases and V 4 bases, and 6 bases lay outside the gene matches. CDR3 length: 14 amino acids. Germline CDR1 MGHRA, CDR2 YSYEKL. In DNA form, the CDR3 reads TGCGCCAGCAGCCCGACAGGGCCGGGCACTGAAGCTTTCTTT. Protein product: CASSPTGPGTEAFF.

This chain uses TRBV18 with TRBJ2-5, with D possibly being TRBD1 (5 bases). The CDR3 contains 14 residues. Trimming removed 2 bases from V and 5 bases from J, with 12 bases in between. Germline CDR1 KGHSH, CDR2 LQKENI. CDR3 sequence (DNA): TGTGCCAGCTCACCAGGGGCGGAGAAGGAGACCCAGTACTTC. As protein: CASSPGAEKETQYF.